This TCR beta chain stems from a study of blood T cell repertoires in COVID-19. Study background: Spain, Italy and the United States supplied samples that represented acute and convalescent COVID-19. Nucleic acid was either cDNA or gDNA, and it came from T cells, B-cell-depleted T cells, or PBMCs.

Per the study methods: Amplification of reference gene primers provided the estimated nucleated cell counts. This table comes from immunoSEQ multiplex PCR, and its TCRdb copy is limited to in-frame clones, with some not included. V and J calls and clone size come straight from that table; D and trimming were deduced from the DNA. The sample shows under 250,000 clones, approximately 91% of them seen only once. Seattle patients were enrolled during active infection and followed longitudinally. Germline V gives CDR1 PRHDT, CDR2 FYEKMQ (reference sequence). V lost 5 bases and J lost 2, with 18 bases in between. The CDR3 length is 16 residues.

The genes are TRBV13 and TRBJ1-1; D is perhaps TRBD1 (6 bases). This clonotype was obtained from a man aged 30 to 39 with COVID-19, enrolled during active disease. The sample consisted of peripheral blood. The DNA of the CDR3 is TGTGCCAGCAGCCCCTCGTGGGGGGGCCGTAACACTGAAGCTTTCTTT. Translation gives CASSPSWGGRNTEAFF.